The T cell receptor (beta chain) under discussion was sequenced for a study of blood T cell dynamics during melanoma immunotherapy. Looking at the study overall: Standard first-line treatment here was pembrolizumab or nivolumab plus ipilimumab in metastatic melanoma.

Profiling relied on immunoSEQ multiplex PCR, and the TCRdb table lists in-frame clones only, not all of them. The data contain some 9,100 clones, 65% to 90% of them singletons. Time point meaning: week 3, after first cycle of checkpoint inhibitor. Patients had no prior systemic cancer treatment, immunosuppressants or other active cancers. Trimming cost V 0 bases and J 1 base; bases outside gene matches: 4. Looked up from germline, CDR1 is SGHDT and CDR2 is YYEEEE. The CDR3 covers 17 residues. The clonotype comes from a human donor with melanoma. The material sequenced was blood, taken from a patient treated with checkpoint blockade. This chain uses TRBV5-6 with TRBJ1-6; 7 bases are shared with TRBD1. In DNA form, the CDR3 reads TGTGCCAGCAGCTTGGTTGAGGGGGCGTCCTATAATTCACCCCTCCACTTT. Translating gives CASSLVEGASYNSPLHF.